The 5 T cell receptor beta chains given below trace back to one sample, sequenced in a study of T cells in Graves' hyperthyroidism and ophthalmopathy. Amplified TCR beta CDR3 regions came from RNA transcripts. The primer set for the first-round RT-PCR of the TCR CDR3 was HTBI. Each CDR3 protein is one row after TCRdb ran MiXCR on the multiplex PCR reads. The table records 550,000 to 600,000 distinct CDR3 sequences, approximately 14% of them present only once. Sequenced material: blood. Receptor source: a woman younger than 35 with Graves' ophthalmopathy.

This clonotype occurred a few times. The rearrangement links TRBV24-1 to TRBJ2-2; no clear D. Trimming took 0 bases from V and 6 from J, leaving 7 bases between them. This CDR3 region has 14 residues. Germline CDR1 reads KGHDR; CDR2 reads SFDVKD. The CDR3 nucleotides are TGTGCCACCAGTGATTTGCCTGAGCCCGGGGAGCTGTTTTTT. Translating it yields CATSDLPEPGELFF.

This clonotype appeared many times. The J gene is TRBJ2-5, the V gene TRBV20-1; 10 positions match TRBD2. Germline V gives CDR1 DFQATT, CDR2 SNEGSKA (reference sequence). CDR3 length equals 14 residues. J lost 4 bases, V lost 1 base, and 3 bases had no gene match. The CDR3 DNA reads TGCAGTGCTAGAGTACTAGCGGGGCCAGAGACCCAGTACTTC. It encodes CSARVLAGPETQYF.

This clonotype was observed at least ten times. For the CDR3, the DNA is TGTGCCAGCAGTGAAAAAGGGCCGGCGGGAGGGCTAACCGAGCAGTACTTC. This translates into CASSEKGPAGGLTEQYF. The chain has TRBV2 and TRBJ2-7; TRBD2 matches 9 bases. V was pared by 2 bases and J by 6 bases, with 14 bases of the junction left unmatched. Germline V gives CDR1 SNHLY, CDR2 FYNNEI. The CDR3 has 17 amino acids.

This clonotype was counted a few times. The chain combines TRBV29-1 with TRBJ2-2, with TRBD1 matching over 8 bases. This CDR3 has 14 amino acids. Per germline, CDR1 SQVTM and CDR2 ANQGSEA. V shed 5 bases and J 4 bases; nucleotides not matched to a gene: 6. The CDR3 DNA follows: TGCAGCGTTATCCAGGGGGCTGGCACCGGGGAGCTGTTTTTT. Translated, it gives CSVIQGAGTGELFF.

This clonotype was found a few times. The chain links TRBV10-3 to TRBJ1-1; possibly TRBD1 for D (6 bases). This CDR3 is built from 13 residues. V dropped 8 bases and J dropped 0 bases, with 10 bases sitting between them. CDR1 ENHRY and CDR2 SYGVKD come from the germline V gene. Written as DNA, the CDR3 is TGTGCCATCCACGGGGGCTTGAACACTGAAGCTTTCTTT. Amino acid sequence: CAIHGGLNTEAFF.